The present TCR beta chain was sequenced within a study of identical twins. Trimming removed 4 bases at V and 0 bases at J, with 12 bases between. CDR3 length equals 16 residues. Germline V gene sequence: CDR1 MNHEY, CDR2 SMNVEV (reference sequence). TCRdb processed the 5' RACE reads anew with MiXCR; each CDR3 protein has one entry. The top ten hold 1.9% of the sample, which has approximately 220,000 distinct CDR3 sequences, around 6.8% seen once. Another study also made use of these data, one on yellow fever vaccine responses in identical twins. That investigation notes: In identical twins, vaccine T cell responses appeared partly shared and partly individual.

Sequences were obtained from memory (CD45RO+) T cells sorted from blood. This clonotype was obtained from a woman in her late teens or twenties in good health. The gene calls are TRBV27 and TRBJ2-2; D might be TRBD1 (6 bases). The CDR3 sequence is CASSSAGQSNTGELFF. The CDR3 DNA is TGTGCCAGCAGTTCCGCCGGACAGTCGAACACCGGGGAGCTGTTTTTT.